This TCR beta chain was obtained from a study of shared clonotypes between healthy human individuals. Germline CDR1 reads MDHEN; CDR2 reads SYDVKM. J gave up 6 bases and V 6 bases, and 11 bases lay outside the gene matches. The CDR3 consists of 15 residues. Clones were sequenced by immunoSEQ multiplex PCR, and TCRdb holds only the in-frame ones, with some missing. Among more than 1 million clones, about four fifths were seen once, and the ten largest hold approximately 0.56%. The source material was memory CD4+ T cells from PBMCs. Subset in this sample: CD45RA-negative fraction. This chain uses TRBV28 with TRBJ2-7; TRBD1 matches 10 bases. The source of this sequence is a man aged 18 to 29 in good health. Some clones in this sample may be carry-over from other donors' samples. The CDR3 loop reads CASSTPGQGPLEQYF. In nucleotides, the CDR3 is TGTGCCAGCAGCACCCCGGGACAGGGGCCACTCGAGCAGTACTTC.